This T cell receptor (beta chain) was found in a study of patients and donors after allogeneic stem cell transplantation (TCRdb year 2020). A distance of 16 bases separates the germline ends of V and J, which lose 5 bases and 8 bases respectively. There are 13 amino acids in the CDR3, from cysteine to phenylalanine inclusive. Just CDR3 DNA is preserved here, 39 bases in frame from base 1. According to the germline V gene, CDR1 reads SGHTA and CDR2 reads FQGNSA. This clonotype was seen more than once but under ten times. Its antigen is still unknown. Per-base qualities were not stored, and no clone one base away is much larger. Library creation used RT-PCR. Reads for this sample came from a NextSeq 550. The public reads were reanalyzed by TCRdb: fastp trimming at Q25, MiXCR alignment, in-frame beta chains only. Every distinct CDR3 protein forms one entry, paired with its most common genes and DNA. Within this sample are roughly 940,000 distinct CDR3 sequences, with 15% to 20% of them counted one time only. The ten largest clonotypes hold 6% of the sample.

The material sequenced was blood, either unsorted or a sorted T cell fraction (not recorded which). The rearranged chain carries TRBV7-2 and TRBJ2-7; no D gene call is confident. The source of this sequence is a human donor who was either an allogeneic HSCT recipient or a stem cell or donor lymphocyte infusion donor (not recorded which). It is not recorded whose cells these are; they may come from a transplant donor. The sequenced DNA: TGTGCCAGCAGCCTCCCCCCGGGTAGTCAGCAGTACTTC. This encodes CASSLPPGSQQYF.